This passage covers 21 T cell receptor beta chains from one sample sequenced in a study of blood T cells in healthy people across ages. A second PCR, run for about 6 to 11 cycles, used a sample-barcoded 5' primer plus a J-beta primer mix. MiXCR was run by TCRdb on the 5' RACE reads, yielding one entry per CDR3 protein. The data show about 1.4 million distinct CDR3 sequences, roughly 60% seen once. Sequencing was done on a sample of blood. The receptors shown here come from a young man in good health.

J is TRBJ2-2 and V is TRBV25-1; a possible D gene is TRBD1 (5 bases). The length of the CDR3 is 16 residues. Trimming stripped 1 base from V and 6 bases from J, with 15 bases between. The germline CDR1 and CDR2 sequences are MGHDK and SYGVNS. The CDR3 loop is CASSELGQGSSGELFF. The CDR3 DNA sequence: TGTGCCAGCAGTGAATTGGGGCAGGGTTCGTCCGGGGAGCTGTTTTTT.

This clonotype was seen a single time. V usage is TRBV12-3 or TRBV12-4 and J usage is TRBJ2-1; tentatively, D is TRBD1 or TRBD2 (5 bases each). The V end was cut by 6 bases, the J end by 3 bases, with 9 bases between. The length of the CDR3 is 13 residues. CDR3 protein: CASRGENYNEQFF. CDR3 DNA: TGTGCCAGCAGGGGGGAGAACTACAATGAGCAGTTCTTC.

This clonotype showed up just once. This sequence joins TRBV7-9 and TRBJ1-6; the D is unclear. Between the trimmed V and J ends, which lost 1 base and 6 bases, there was a span of 16 bases. This CDR3 has 17 amino acids. Germline V gives CDR1 SEHNR, CDR2 FQNEAQ (reference sequence). The CDR3 reads CASSLETRTGSNSPLHF. The DNA of the CDR3 is TGTGCCAGCAGCTTAGAGACCCGGACGGGGTCTAATTCACCCCTCCACTTT. The whole variable domain, remainder taken from reference TRBV7-9 and TRBJ1-6, is DTGVSQNPRHKITKRGQNVTFRCDPISEHNRLYWYRQTLGQGPEFLTYFQNEAQLEKSRLLSDRFSAERPKGSFSTLEIQRTEQGDSAMYLCASSLETRTGSNSPLHFGNGTRLTVT.

The chain has TRBV6-6 and TRBJ1-4; possibly TRBD1 for D (6 bases). V lost 10 bases to trimming and J lost 7 bases, with 19 bases between them. In germline, CDR1 is MNHNY, CDR2 SVGAGI (reference sequence). There are 14 residues in the CDR3. CDR3 in amino acids: CATTRRGQGEKLFF. The CDR3 DNA follows: TGTGCCACCACCCGTCGGGGGCAAGGTGAAAAACTGTTTTTT.

V and J are TRBV3-1 and TRBJ2-1; tentatively, D is TRBD1 or TRBD2 (5 bases each). The CDR3 has 14 residues. Deletions cut 4 bases from V and 6 bases from J, with 13 bases between. In germline, CDR1 is LGHDT, CDR2 YNNKEL (reference sequence). The CDR3 here is CASSRRGPANEQFF. The CDR3 nucleotides read TGTGCCAGCAGCCGCCGGGGCCCGGCCAATGAGCAGTTCTTC.

The chain links TRBV7-6 to TRBJ1-2; D is unresolved. Germline V CDR1 and CDR2: SGHVS, FNYEAQ. The CDR3 is 14 residues long. Trimming shortened V by 5 bases and J by 6 bases, and 16 bases separated the two germline ends. CDR3 sequence: CASSPRPYKDGYTF. The CDR3 DNA sequence: TGTGCCAGCAGCCCGAGGCCCTATAAGGATGGCTACACCTTC. The full variable domain, completed using reference TRBV7-6 and TRBJ1-2, is GAGVSQSPRYKVTKRGQDVALRCDPISGHVSLYWYRQALGQGPEFLTYFNYEAQQDKSGLPNDRFSAERPEGSISTLTIQRTEQRDSAMYRCASSPRPYKDGYTFGSGTRLTVV.

The J gene is TRBJ2-7, the V gene TRBV29-1, with D possibly being TRBD1 or TRBD2 (5 bases each). Germline V lookup: CDR1 SQVTM, CDR2 ANQGSEA. The CDR3 covers 15 residues. The V end lost 7 bases, the J end lost 3 bases, and 22 bases lay between the germline ends. The CDR3 coding sequence is TGCAGCGCCTGTGGGGCCTCCGGGGAAAGCTACGAGCAGTACTTC. Its translation: CSACGASGESYEQYF.

CDR3 loop: CASSLPTSNNEQFF. CDR3 DNA sequence: TGTGCCAGCAGCTTGCCGACTAGTAACAATGAGCAGTTCTTC. This chain connects TRBV7-2 to TRBJ2-1; a possible D gene is TRBD2 (6 bases). Germline CDR1 and CDR2: SGHTA and FQGNSA. CDR3 size: 14 residues. V was clipped by 3 bases and J by 5 bases, with 11 bases between them.

This clonotype came up once. The gene calls are TRBV3-1 and TRBJ2-5, with D unclear. V lost 2 bases and J lost 2, with 12 bases in between. The CDR3 extends over 15 amino acids. Germline CDR1 reads LGHDT; CDR2 reads YNNKEL (reference sequence). In DNA, the CDR3 is TGTGCCAGCAGCCAACGGTATTCGGGTCAAGAGACCCAGTACTTC. Protein product: CASSQRYSGQETQYF.

This clonotype was counted between two and nine times. The gene calls are TRBV25-1 and TRBJ2-1, with 7 bases that match TRBD1. Unmatched junction bases numbered 9, after V lost 6 bases and J lost 7 bases. There are 14 residues in the CDR3. The germline V gene has CDR1 MGHDK and CDR2 SYGVNS. The CDR3 region is CASRTGPQNNEQFF. CDR3 coding DNA: TGTGCCAGCAGGACAGGGCCACAGAATAATGAGCAGTTCTTC. Together with reference TRBV25-1 and TRBJ2-1, the CDR3 gives the full variable domain: EADIYQTPRYLVIGTGKKITLECSQTMGHDKMYWYQQDPGMELHLIHYSYGVNSTEKGDLSSESTVSRIRTEHFPLTLESARPSHTSQYLCASRTGPQNNEQFFGPGTRLTVL.

This clonotype showed up just a few times. The V gene is TRBV2, the J gene TRBJ1-1; no definite D call. Trimming stripped 3 bases from V and 0 bases from J, with 5 bases between. The germline V gene encodes CDR1 SNHLY and CDR2 FYNNEI. The CDR3 covers 13 residues. The CDR3 loop reads CASSEEVNTEAFF. CDR3 bases: TGTGCCAGCAGTGAGGAGGTGAACACTGAAGCTTTCTTT.

The chain joins TRBV6-5 to TRBJ2-7, with 9 bases lining up with TRBD2. The CDR3 is 15 residues long. CDR1 and CDR2 (germline): MNHEY, SVGAGI. V was clipped by 0 bases and J by 3 bases; unmatched bases: 3. The CDR3 DNA is TGTGCCAGCAGTTACTCCCTAGCGGGACACTACGAGCAGTACTTC. Its translation is CASSYSLAGHYEQYF.

V usage is TRBV12-1 and J usage is TRBJ2-7. TRBV12-1 is a documented pseudogene. The CDR3 runs to 13 residues. This CDR3 reads CASPQRPAYEQYF. The DNA for the CDR3 is TGTGCCAGCCCCCAGCGACCCGCCTACGAGCAGTACTTC.

The chain combines TRBV4-2 with TRBJ2-2; D gene unclear. The V gene lost 1 base and the J gene lost 1 base, with 10 bases spanning the gap. The CDR3 has 16 residues. The germline gives CDR1 LGHNA, CDR2 YNFKEQ. The CDR3 sequence: CASSQVQVENTGELFF. CDR3 DNA sequence: TGTGCCAGCAGCCAAGTCCAGGTCGAGAACACCGGGGAGCTGTTTTTT.

V gene TRBV6-6 combines with J gene TRBJ2-4; 10 bases are shared with TRBD2. Germline V gene sequence: CDR1 MNHNY, CDR2 SVGAGI (reference sequence). The V segment lost 0 bases and the J segment 8 bases; nucleotides outside the gene matches: 10. The CDR3 is made up of 17 amino acids. The CDR3 reads CASSYSASGSVLDIQYF. In DNA form, the CDR3 reads TGTGCCAGCAGTTACTCTGCTAGCGGGAGTGTGCTTGACATTCAGTACTTC.

The rearrangement joins TRBV9 to TRBJ2-1, with 7 bases identical to TRBD1. The length of the CDR3 is 14 residues. The trim removed 4 bases at V and 9 bases at J, leaving 10 bases unmatched. CDR1 and CDR2 from the germline V gene are SGDLS and YYNGEE. CDR3 protein: CASSPELRGREQFF. The CDR3 DNA is TGTGCCAGCAGCCCCGAATTGAGGGGGCGTGAGCAGTTCTTC.

This rearrangement joins TRBV12-3 or TRBV12-4 to TRBJ2-4, with D uncertain. Near its end, the DNA agrees better with TRBJ2-7, so the J call may be wrong. The CDR3 is 16 residues long. The CDR3 is CASSPQDVQLTYEQYF. The CDR3 DNA is TGTGCCAGCAGCCCCCAGGACGTCCAGCTTACCTACGAGCAGTACTTC.

This clonotype was observed a handful of times. The chain uses TRBV7-2 and TRBJ1-6, with TRBD1 as a possible D gene (6 bases). Trimming cost V 2 bases and J 10 bases, with 21 bases left between them. This CDR3 is built from 17 residues. The V gene's germline CDR1 is SGHTA and CDR2 FQGNSA. CDR3 nucleotides: TGTGCCAGCAGCTTATTGCCGGACAGTGGCGTAGGATCACCCCTCCACTTT. Its translation is CASSLLPDSGVGSPLHF.

The chain combines TRBV12-5 with TRBJ2-3; D is unclear. With 2 bases removed from V and 6 bases from J, the gap between germline ends came to 6 bases. In germline, CDR1 is LGHNT, CDR2 FRNRAP. The CDR3 runs to 12 residues. The CDR3 DNA reads as TGTGCTAGTGGTTTGCTTAGGGATACGCAGTATTTT. It is translated as CASGLLRDTQYF. Filled out from reference TRBV12-5 and TRBJ2-3, the complete variable domain reads DARVTQTPRHKVTEMGQEVTMRCQPILGHNTVFWYRQTMMQGLELLAYFRNRAPLDDSGMPKDRFSAEMPDATLATLKIQPSEPRDSAVYFCASGLLRDTQYFGPGTRLTVL.

This clonotype was detected a few times. The chain carries TRBV25-1 and TRBJ2-5; D remains ambiguous. V was pared by 3 bases and J by 3 bases, with 11 bases between. The CDR3 length is 14 residues. Germline CDR1 is MGHDK and CDR2 is SYGVNS. CDR3 coding DNA: TGTGCCAGCAGTGATGTTCCAGAAAAAGAGACCCAGTACTTC. This translates into CASSDVPEKETQYF.

The chain carries TRBV7-8 and TRBJ2-3, with TRBD2 matching over 7 bases. Germline trimming cut 0 bases from V and 1 base from J; bases unmatched to any gene: 4. The CDR3 is made up of 16 amino acids. Germline CDR1 reads SGHVS; CDR2 reads FQNEAQ. The CDR3 spells CASSLASGVRTDTQYF. As DNA, the CDR3 is TGTGCCAGCAGCTTAGCAAGCGGGGTTCGCACAGATACGCAGTATTTT.